Below, 9 T cell receptor beta chains from the same sample are listed, as sequenced in a study of blood T cell repertoires in COVID-19. The table came from immunoSEQ multiplex PCR; TCRdb's copy has only in-frame clones and leaves some out. Among over 85,000 clones listed, around 93% were seen once. Sequencing was done on a sample of peripheral blood. The receptors here all came from a human donor with active COVID-19. The donor label of this sample is uncertain.

The count of this clone is one. J is TRBJ2-2 and V is TRBV18; the D is unclear. Germline V CDR1 and CDR2: KGHSH, LQKENI. The germline V and J ends were trimmed by 10 bases and 4 bases, with 7 bases remaining between them. The CDR3 contains 11 residues. CDR3 DNA sequence: TGTGCCACCCGTAGCACCGGGGAGCTGTTTTTT. This codes for CATRSTGELFF.

The chain joins TRBV19 to TRBJ2-7; 7 positions match TRBD1. The germline V gene encodes CDR1 LNHDA and CDR2 SQIVND (reference sequence). V trimming: 4 bases; J trimming: 2 bases; junction bases outside the gene matches: 5. The length of the CDR3 is 14 residues. Here the CDR3 DNA reads TGTGCCAGTAGTACCCGACAGGGAACCTACGAGCAGTACTTC. Its translation is CASSTRQGTYEQYF.

The chain combines TRBV5-1 with TRBJ2-5; 15 nucleotides agree with TRBD2. Per the germline V gene, CDR1 is SGHRS and CDR2 is YFSETQ. The V and J ends lost 3 bases and 1 base, in that order; junction bases with no gene match: 1. The CDR3 spans 16 residues. This CDR3 is CASSSGLAGGQETQYF. The CDR3 DNA sequence: TGCGCCAGCAGCTCGGGACTAGCGGGGGGCCAAGAGACCCAGTACTTC.

The chain employs TRBV7-2 and TRBJ1-1, with D hard to call. The V gene lost 2 bases and the J gene lost 5 bases, with 12 bases spanning the gap. The CDR3 totals 14 residues. In germline, CDR1 is SGHTA, CDR2 FQGNSA. The CDR3 loop is CASSLPLAGTEAFF. As DNA, the CDR3 is TGTGCCAGCAGCTTACCGTTAGCGGGGACTGAAGCTTTCTTT.

The chain recombines TRBV5-1 with TRBJ2-3; TRBD2 is a possible D gene (5 bases). Between the trimmed V and J ends, which lost 0 bases and 8 bases, there was a span of 19 bases. CDR1 and CDR2 from the germline V gene are SGHRS and YFSETQ. This CDR3 contains 16 residues. The CDR3 DNA reads as TGCGCCAGCAGCTTGGCCTGGAGTGAGGGTTCAGTTACGCAGTATTTT. Residues: CASSLAWSEGSVTQYF.

This clone was recorded a few times. This chain joins TRBV7-2 and TRBJ2-1; D is perhaps TRBD1 (5 bases). The CDR3 is made up of 16 amino acids. Trimming cost V 6 bases and J 2 bases, with 17 bases left between them. Germline V CDR1 and CDR2: SGHTA, FQGNSA. The CDR3 DNA is TGTGCCAGCAGTTTCATAGACAGTGAGGCCTACAATGAGCAGTTCTTC. It translates to CASSFIDSEAYNEQFF.

The chain employs TRBV4-3 and TRBJ2-7; TRBD2 matches 10 bases. Trimming took 3 bases from V and 4 from J; bases not matched to a gene: 9. The CDR3 extends over 16 amino acids. Germline V lookup: CDR1 LGHNA, CDR2 YSLEER. Written as DNA, the CDR3 is TGCGCCAGCAGCCAGAGCCTAGCGGGGGTATTGTACGAGCAGTACTTC. Residues: CASSQSLAGVLYEQYF.

The rearrangement links TRBV4-2 to TRBJ2-1, with 12 positions matching TRBD2. Losses at the gene ends were 1 base for V and 10 bases for J; bases not matched to a gene: 11. Germline CDR1 reads LGHNA; CDR2 reads YNFKEQ. CDR3 length: 17 amino acids. CDR3 sequence: CASSQGLMTSGGHEQFF. In DNA, the CDR3 is TGTGCCAGCAGCCAAGGTCTGATGACTAGCGGGGGCCACGAGCAGTTCTTC.

V is TRBV6-1 and J is TRBJ1-1; weak D call: TRBD1 (5 bases). The CDR3 extends over 16 amino acids. Germline CDR1 and CDR2: MNHNS and SASEGT. Trimming stripped 4 bases from V and 1 base from J, with 16 bases between. As DNA, the CDR3 is TGTGCCAGCAGTGCGCGGGGGGGAATCGGGAACACTGAAGCTTTCTTT. This codes for CASSARGGIGNTEAFF.